The entry below describes one T cell receptor beta chain. The data were obtained in a study of somatic mutations in cytotoxic T cells in rheumatoid arthritis. The CDR3 has 14 amino acids. The ends were cut back, 5 bases at V and 8 bases at J, with 13 bases in the middle. Looked up from germline, CDR1 is MDHEN and CDR2 is SYDVKM. Produced via immunoSEQ multiplex PCR; TCRdb's table is partial and in-frame only. There are 20,000 or so clones in the sample; over 75% occur only once, and roughly 9.8% lies in the top ten. The chain employs TRBV28 and TRBJ1-6, with D unresolved. Sequenced material: CD8+ T cells sorted from blood. The receptor comes from a young man with rheumatoid arthritis. The CDR3 coding sequence is TGTGCCAGCAGTCCCTCCCCGTCCCATTCACCCCTCCACTTT. Translation: CASSPSPSHSPLHF. Looking up the rest from reference TRBV28 and TRBJ1-6 gives the full variable domain: DVKVTQSSRYLVKRTGEKVFLECVQDMDHENMFWYRQDPGLGLRLIYFSYDVKMKEKGDIPEGYSVSREKKERFSLILESASTNQTSMYLCASSPSPSHSPLHFGNGTRLTVT.